The 17 T cell receptor beta chains below all came from one sample that was sequenced in a study of blood T cell repertoires in COVID-19. Using immunoSEQ multiplex PCR, the repertoire was profiled, and TCRdb retains in-frame clones only, with some absent. This table has roughly 350,000 clones, about 89% appearing once. Source material: peripheral blood. These receptors were taken from a woman aged 45 to 65 with COVID-19, enrolled during active disease.

This rearrangement joins TRBV19 to TRBJ1-5; possibly TRBD1 for D (6 bases). There are 16 residues in the CDR3. Trimming left V 6 bases short and J 2 bases short, with 17 bases between. From germline, CDR1 is LNHDA and CDR2 SQIVND (reference sequence). This CDR3 reads CASRKWGPGGNQPQHF. CDR3 DNA: TGTGCCAGTAGAAAATGGGGACCAGGGGGCAATCAGCCCCAGCATTTT.

This clone was counted only a few times. The chain recombines TRBV29-1 with TRBJ2-7; D perhaps matches TRBD2 (6 bases). The V and J ends lost 6 bases and 0 bases respectively, with 15 bases between them. Germline CDR1 is SQVTM and CDR2 is ANQGSEA. The CDR3 is 14 residues long. CDR3 coding DNA: TGCAGCGTACAGCGGGCGCCGACCTCCTACGAGCAGTACTTC. Its translation: CSVQRAPTSYEQYF.

V gene TRBV7-3 combines with J gene TRBJ2-2; 9 nucleotides align to TRBD2. V gave up 1 base and J gave up 5 bases; unmatched junction bases: 8. CDR1 is SGHTA and CDR2 is FQGTGA in the germline V gene. The CDR3 spans 17 residues. CDR3 DNA sequence: TGTGCCAGCAGCTTAAACCGGCTAGCGGGAAGTACCGGGGAGCTGTTTTTT. Its protein product is CASSLNRLAGSTGELFF.

This clone showed up just once. V usage is TRBV19 and J usage is TRBJ1-2; 8 nucleotides match TRBD1. The CDR3 has 15 amino acids. After removal of 4 bases from V and 2 bases from J, the junction contained 6 bases not matched to a gene. Germline V CDR1 and CDR2: LNHDA, SQIVND (reference sequence). The CDR3 is CASSNSGTGNYGYTF. In DNA form, the CDR3 reads TGTGCCAGTAGTAACTCCGGGACAGGAAACTATGGCTACACCTTC.

The chain recombines TRBV27 with TRBJ1-1; 9 nucleotides match TRBD1. The CDR3 length is 15 residues. Germline V lookup: CDR1 MNHEY, CDR2 SMNVEV (reference sequence). V gave up 5 bases and J gave up 1 base; unmatched junction bases: 5. The CDR3 spells CASSPGTGQNTEAFF. CDR3 bases: TGTGCCAGCAGTCCCGGGACAGGGCAGAACACTGAAGCTTTCTTT.

This clone was observed a handful of times. The rearrangement joins TRBV2 to TRBJ2-5; D is ambiguous. The CDR3 sequence is 11 residues long. With 4 bases removed from V and 5 bases from J, the gap between germline ends came to 5 bases. The germline CDR1 and CDR2 sequences are SNHLY and FYNNEI. The CDR3 loop is CASSGEETQYF. CDR3 in DNA: TGTGCCAGCAGTGGCGAGGAGACCCAGTACTTC.

This clone has more than one count but fewer than ten. The rearrangement uses TRBV7-6 and TRBJ2-1; 9 nucleotides line up with TRBD2. The ends lost 1 base at V and 2 bases at J; junction bases unmatched: 3. Germline V CDR1 and CDR2: SGHVS, FNYEAQ. This CDR3 has 16 amino acids. This CDR3 reads CASSLGGRGPYNEQFF. CDR3 in DNA: TGTGCCAGCAGCTTAGGCGGGAGGGGGCCCTACAATGAGCAGTTCTTC.

The chain uses TRBV7-2 and TRBJ2-1; D may be TRBD2 (5 bases). Germline lookup yields CDR1 SGHTA and CDR2 FQGNSA. The germline V and J ends were trimmed by 3 bases and 5 bases, with 14 bases remaining between them. There are 15 residues in the CDR3. CDR3 in DNA: TGTGCCAGCAGCTTTTTGGGGAGTATCCACAATGAGCAGTTCTTC. Protein: CASSFLGSIHNEQFF. Full variable domain (missing parts from reference TRBV7-2 and TRBJ2-1): GAGVSQSPSNKVTEKGKDVELRCDPISGHTALYWYRQSLGQGLEFLIYFQGNSAPDKSGLPSDRFSAERTGGSVSTLTIQRTQQEDSAVYLCASSFLGSIHNEQFFGPGTRLTVL.

The J gene is TRBJ1-2, the V gene TRBV6-5; a weak D match, TRBD1 (5 bases). V was shortened by 0 bases and J by 5 bases, with 10 bases between the two germline ends. The V gene's germline CDR1 is MNHEY and CDR2 SVGAGI. The CDR3 is 14 residues long. The CDR3 nucleotides read TGTGCCAGCAGTTACTCAAGGGGACTGTATGGCTACACCTTC. It codes for CASSYSRGLYGYTF.

V is TRBV10-3 and J is TRBJ2-5; 8 bases align to TRBD2. The CDR3 is made up of 15 amino acids. CDR1 ENHRY and CDR2 SYGVKD come from the germline V gene. J lost 4 bases, V lost 6 bases, and 10 bases had no gene match. The CDR3 spells CAISGGGGFGETQYF. The CDR3 coding sequence is TGTGCCATCAGCGGTGGCGGGGGGTTCGGAGAGACCCAGTACTTC.

Only a few counts were recorded for this clone. J is TRBJ2-3 and V is TRBV7-3, with 8 nucleotides matching TRBD2. The trim removed 5 bases at V and 7 bases at J, leaving 11 bases unmatched. Germline V gene sequence: CDR1 SGHTA, CDR2 FQGTGA. The CDR3 is 15 amino acids. The CDR3 reads CASSRRSGGANTQYF. CDR3 nucleotide sequence: TGTGCCAGCAGCCGACGGAGCGGGGGCGCGAATACGCAGTATTTT.

The chain couples TRBV3-1 (or the pseudogene TRBV3-2) to TRBJ2-3; 9 positions agree with TRBD2. Germline CDR1 LGHDT, CDR2 YNNKEL (reference sequence). Trimming took 2 bases from V and 4 from J; bases not matched to a gene: 7. The CDR3 has 16 amino acids. In nucleotides, the CDR3 is TGTGCCAGCAGCCAAACCGGGACTAGCAGCGCAGATACGCAGTATTTT. It codes for CASSQTGTSSADTQYF.

This clone appeared a single time. The V and J genes are TRBV9 and TRBJ2-7; 9 bases match TRBD1. The CDR3 is 19 amino acids. Per germline, CDR1 SGDLS and CDR2 YYNGEE. V was pared by 4 bases and J by 6 bases, with 23 bases of the junction left unmatched. The CDR3 DNA reads TGTGCCAGCAGCAATTACGAGGGACAGGGAAGATTCCGGCCAGGCGAGCAGTACTTC. Translation: CASSNYEGQGRFRPGEQYF.

A remark on this clone: Other DNA variants within this sample encode the same CDR3. The V gene is TRBV5-1, the J gene TRBJ2-7; weak D call: TRBD2 (6 bases). CDR3 size: 15 residues. V lost 0 bases to trimming and J lost 0 bases, with 10 bases between them. Per the germline V gene, CDR1 is SGHRS and CDR2 is YFSETQ. The CDR3 sequence is CASSLAGDSSYEQYF. DNA of the CDR3: TGCGCCAGCAGCTTGGCCGGGGACTCCTCCTACGAGCAGTACTTC.

This clone was counted once. The chain links TRBV5-1 to TRBJ2-7; no clear D gene. Trimming cost V 5 bases and J 3 bases, with 15 bases left between them. CDR1 and CDR2 from the germline V gene are SGHRS and YFSETQ. This CDR3 has 14 amino acids. CDR3 DNA sequence: TGCGCCAGCAGACCCCGGGTAGCCGTCTACGAGCAGTACTTC. Its translation: CASRPRVAVYEQYF.

The CDR3 DNA reads TGTGCCAGCTCAGACGGACTAGCGGGAACCTACGAGCAGTACTTC. This gives the protein CASSDGLAGTYEQYF. The gene calls are TRBV18 and TRBJ2-7, with 12 bases identical to TRBD2. The CDR3 spans 15 residues. Germline loops: CDR1 KGHSH, CDR2 LQKENI. V lost 5 bases, J lost 2 bases, and 4 bases stayed unmatched.

J is TRBJ2-1 and V is TRBV7-2; tentative D call: TRBD2 (5 bases). The V gene's germline CDR1 is SGHTA and CDR2 FQGNSA. CDR3 length equals 17 residues. V lost 5 bases and J 5 bases, leaving 22 bases between the germline ends. As DNA, the CDR3 is TGTGCCAGCAGCAATAGGGTGAGGGCAGGCCAAAACAATGAGCAGTTCTTC. Translating it yields CASSNRVRAGQNNEQFF.